Shown below are 21 T cell receptor beta chains from a single sample sequenced in a study of CD8+CD57+ T cells in acquired aplastic anemia (dated by TCRdb to 2016 to 2019). Sequencing relied on an Illumina HiSeq 2000. Genomic DNA served as template for TCR beta VDJ combination and CDR3 sequence profiling. TCRdb took the public reads, trimmed them with fastp at Q25, ran MiXCR for clone calling and kept in-frame beta chains. Here each entry gathers all rows of one CDR3 protein and keeps the most common genes and DNA. This sample lists 180,000 or so distinct CDR3 sequences; more than 60% were detected once. 42% of the sample is in the top ten clones. Expansion of CD8+CD57+ cells had been shown by flow cytometry in the patients chosen for sequencing. Sequenced material: sorted CD4+, CD8+, or CD8+CD57+ T cells (not recorded which) from PBMCs. These receptors all come from a human donor with aplastic anemia.

This clonotype was observed many times. Here the CDR3 reads CASNTHTEPEAFF. The CDR3 DNA follows: TGTGCCAGCAATACACACACGGAACCTGAAGCTTTCTTT. The chain uses TRBV9 and TRBJ1-1; unclear D gene. The V end was cut by 6 bases, the J end by 6 bases, with 15 bases between. From germline, CDR1 is SGDLS and CDR2 YYNGEE. The CDR3 contains 13 residues. The complete variable domain, with remaining parts taken from reference TRBV9 and TRBJ1-1, reads DSGVTQTPKHLITATGQRVTLRCSPRSGDLSVYWYQQSLDQGLQFLIQYYNGEERAKGNILERFSAQQFPDLHSELNLSSLELGDSALYFCASNTHTEPEAFFGQGTRLTVV.

The chain has TRBV7-9 and TRBJ2-1, with 12 bases aligning to TRBD1. J lost 7 bases, V lost 4 bases, and 14 bases had no gene match. The CDR3 sequence is 18 residues long. CDR1 and CDR2 (germline): SEHNR, FQNEAQ (reference sequence). The CDR3 bases are TGTGCCAGCAGCTCCGCCCTCCGGGACAGGGGGCTAGGGAATGAGCAGTTCTTC. It codes for CASSSALRDRGLGNEQFF.

The chain uses TRBV19 and TRBJ2-2, with D tentatively TRBD1 or TRBD2 (5 bases each). This CDR3 region has 13 residues. Germline lookup yields CDR1 LNHDA and CDR2 SQIVND (reference sequence). The V gene lost 0 bases and the J gene lost 12 bases, with 11 bases spanning the gap. The CDR3 loop reads CASSIEGRGQLFF. The CDR3, as DNA: TGTGCCAGTAGTATAGAAGGACGGGGACAGCTGTTTTTT.

The rearrangement uses TRBV6-1 and TRBJ2-5; no definite D call. Per the germline V gene, CDR1 is MNHNS and CDR2 is SASEGT. This CDR3 is 11 amino acids long. V was pared by 7 bases and J by 5 bases, with 8 bases between. The CDR3 sequence is CASTIRETQYF. Here the CDR3 DNA reads TGTGCCAGCACCATTCGGGAGACCCAGTACTTC.

The rearrangement uses TRBV7-9 and TRBJ2-5; D not certain. This CDR3 has 16 residues. Trimming shortened V by 1 base and J by 3 bases, and 15 bases separated the two germline ends. Germline V gives CDR1 SEHNR, CDR2 FQNEAQ (reference sequence). CDR3 sequence reads: CASSLGTVKTKETQYF. The CDR3 DNA reads as TGTGCCAGCAGCTTAGGGACGGTGAAAACGAAAGAGACCCAGTACTTC. Complete variable domain (other parts from reference TRBV7-9 and TRBJ2-5): DTGVSQNPRHKITKRGQNVTFRCDPISEHNRLYWYRQTLGQGPEFLTYFQNEAQLEKSRLLSDRFSAERPKGSFSTLEIQRTEQGDSAMYLCASSLGTVKTKETQYFGPGTRLLVL.

The chain couples TRBV5-8 to TRBJ2-5; TRBD1 is a possible D gene (5 bases). This CDR3 comprises 15 residues. CDR1 and CDR2 (germline): SGHTS, YDEGEE. Deletions cut 0 bases from V and 5 bases from J, with 14 bases between. The CDR3, as DNA: TGTGCCAGCAGCTTGGCTACAGGTGGATTGGAGACCCAGTACTTC. This translates into CASSLATGGLETQYF.

The chain couples TRBV7-4 to TRBJ1-1; maybe TRBD1 (5 bases). Trimming pared 0 bases from V and 0 bases from J, leaving 8 bases between. The CDR3 covers 15 residues. Germline V gene data show CDR1 as SGHVT and CDR2 as SQSDAQ. CDR3 protein: CASSLAGRMNTEAFF. CDR3 sequence (DNA): TGTGCCAGCAGCTTAGCGGGACGGATGAACACTGAAGCTTTCTTT.

CDR3 protein: CATRHRDPNQPQHF. The CDR3 DNA is TGTGCCACCAGGCACCGGGACCCAAATCAGCCCCAGCATTTT. The chain joins TRBV24-1 to TRBJ1-5, with D possibly TRBD1 on 5 matching bases. Germline CDR1 KGHDR, CDR2 SFDVKD. Trimming removed 7 bases at V and 4 bases at J, with 13 bases between. This CDR3 comprises 14 residues.

This sequence joins TRBV9 and TRBJ2-1; TRBD2 agrees at 10 bases. The CDR3 totals 15 residues. The trim removed 4 bases at V and 4 bases at J, leaving 5 bases unmatched. Germline values: CDR1 SGDLS, CDR2 YYNGEE. The CDR3 DNA reads TGTGCCAGCAGCCCGGGGACTAGCGCGTACAATGAGCAGTTCTTC. Its protein is CASSPGTSAYNEQFF.

The J gene is TRBJ1-5, the V gene TRBV10-1; TRBD1 is a possible D gene (6 bases). The CDR3 consists of 16 residues. Germline V gives CDR1 WNHNN, CDR2 SYGVQD (reference sequence). Trimming shortened V by 6 bases and J by 5 bases, and 20 bases separated the two germline ends. The CDR3 spells CASRARTEPSDQPQHF. CDR3 nucleotide sequence: TGCGCCAGCAGGGCCCGGACAGAGCCGAGCGATCAGCCCCAGCATTTT.

The chain couples TRBV24-1 to TRBJ1-2, with a weak D call TRBD1 (6 bases). V gave up 3 bases and J gave up 2 bases, with 9 bases separating them. This CDR3 spans 14 amino acids. Germline-derived CDR1 and CDR2 are KGHDR and SFDVKD. The DNA for the CDR3 is TGTGCCACCAGTGATACAGGGAGGAACTATGGCTACACCTTC. Protein sequence: CATSDTGRNYGYTF.

In the case of this clonotype: The junction differs from germline at one of its ends, possibly a read error. This rearrangement joins TRBV7-3 to TRBJ2-3, with unresolved D. CDR1 SGHTA and CDR2 FQGTGA come from the germline V gene. There are 13 residues in the CDR3. The CDR3 reads CASSTHSTDTQYF. Written as DNA, the CDR3 is TGTGCCAGCAGCACGCACAGCACGGATACGCAGTATTTT.

This clonotype has only a few counts. This chain connects TRBV5-8 to TRBJ1-5; D call uncertain. Germline CDR1 reads SGHTS; CDR2 reads YDEGEE. This CDR3 comprises 11 residues. The V and J ends lost 7 bases and 4 bases respectively, with 6 bases between them. The CDR3 loop reads CASGVNQPQHF. The DNA of the CDR3 is TGTGCCAGCGGGGTTAATCAGCCCCAGCATTTT. The variable domain in full, with the rest retrieved from reference TRBV5-8 and TRBJ1-5, is EAGVTQSPTHLIKTRGQQATLRCSPISGHTSVYWYQQALGLGLQFLLWYDEGEERNRGNFPPRFSGRQFPNYSSELNVNALELEDSALYLCASGVNQPQHFGDGTRLSIL.

The chain links TRBV5-1 to TRBJ1-6; the D is unclear. The CDR3 spans 14 residues. From germline, CDR1 is SGHRS and CDR2 YFSETQ. V lost 2 bases and J 5 bases, leaving 8 bases between the germline ends. CDR3 DNA: TGCGCCAGCAGCTTAGGTCCAAATAATTCACCCCTCCACTTT. Its translation: CASSLGPNNSPLHF.

This clonotype has just one count. The chain employs TRBV24-1 and TRBJ1-2; D may be TRBD1 (5 bases). Trimming cost V 4 bases and J 4 bases, with 9 bases left between them. CDR1 KGHDR and CDR2 SFDVKD come from the germline V gene. The CDR3 runs to 13 residues. The CDR3 protein is CATSDRETYGYTF. For the CDR3, the DNA is TGTGCCACCAGTGACAGGGAGACCTATGGCTACACCTTC.

This rearrangement joins TRBV5-6 to TRBJ1-6, with TRBD1 matching 7 bases. Trimming removed 0 bases from V and 10 bases from J; junction bases left unmatched: 10. The CDR3 totals 16 residues. Germline lookup yields CDR1 SGHDT and CDR2 YYEEEE. The CDR3 nucleotides are TGTGCCAGCAGCTTGGGACAGGGAGGGTTGGGATCACCCCTCCACTTT. It specifies CASSLGQGGLGSPLHF.

In the case of this clonotype: Because the CDR3 is missing its conserved closing phenylalanine or tryptophan, this is likely a read error. The CDR3 sequence: CATSRADSSGGADTQYL. As DNA, the CDR3 is TGTGCCACCAGCAGGGCGGACAGTTCAGGGGGCGCAGATACGCAGTATCTT. The chain employs TRBV15 and TRBJ2-3, with 8 positions matching TRBD1. The J segment lost 4 bases and the V segment lost 3 bases, leaving 12 bases of the junction unmatched. The CDR3 runs 17 residues. CDR1 LNHNV and CDR2 YYDKDF come from the germline V gene (reference sequence).

The J gene is TRBJ1-2, the V gene TRBV24-1; 7 nucleotides align to TRBD1. Looked up from germline, CDR1 is KGHDR and CDR2 is SFDVKD. Trimming at V came to 6 bases and at J to 8 bases, leaving 8 bases not matched to a gene. The CDR3 length is 13 residues. CDR3 sequence (DNA): TGTGCCACCAGTTTGGGACAGTCCTTAGGCTACACCTTC. The encoded protein is CATSLGQSLGYTF.

V is TRBV27 and J is TRBJ2-1; D unclear. The CDR3 extends over 13 amino acids. From germline, CDR1 is MNHEY and CDR2 SMNVEV (reference sequence). V shed 2 bases and J shed 10 bases, with 12 bases lying between them. CDR3: CASSLIYGSEQFF. CDR3 nucleotides: TGTGCCAGCAGTTTAATTTACGGGTCCGAGCAGTTCTTC.

The rearrangement links TRBV20-1 to TRBJ2-7, with D unresolved. Germline V gives CDR1 DFQATT, CDR2 SNEGSKA (reference sequence). This CDR3 is 11 amino acids long. Between the trimmed V and J ends, which lost 1 base and 4 bases, there was a span of 5 bases. CDR3: CSARAGYEQYF. DNA for the CDR3: TGCAGTGCTAGAGCTGGGTACGAGCAGTACTTC.

The chain recombines TRBV6-1 with TRBJ1-1; D is ambiguous. V was cut by 6 bases and J by 11 bases, with 10 bases left in between. CDR1 is MNHNS, CDR2 SASEGT, per germline. The CDR3 length is 10 residues. CDR3 nucleotide sequence: TGTGCCAGCAGGGACGTCGATGCTTTCTTT. Translated: CASRDVDAFF.